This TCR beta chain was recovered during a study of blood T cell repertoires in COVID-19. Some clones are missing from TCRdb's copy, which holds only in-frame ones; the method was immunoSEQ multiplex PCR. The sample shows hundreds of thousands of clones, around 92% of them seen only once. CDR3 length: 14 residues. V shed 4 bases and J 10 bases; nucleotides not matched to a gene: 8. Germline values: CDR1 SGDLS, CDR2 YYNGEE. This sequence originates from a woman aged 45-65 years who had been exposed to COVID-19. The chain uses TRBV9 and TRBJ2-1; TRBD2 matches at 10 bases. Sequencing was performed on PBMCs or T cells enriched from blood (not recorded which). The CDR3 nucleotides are TGTGCCAGCAGCCAAGGGACTAGCGAGGAGGAGCAGTTCTTC. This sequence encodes CASSQGTSEEEQFF.